One and the same sample provided the 27 T cell receptor beta chains below, sequenced in a study of PD-L1 blockade in urothelial cancer. Time point in this sample: pretreatment peripheral blood. The repertoire was sequenced with immunoSEQ multiplex PCR; TCRdb's copy has only in-frame clones and lacks some. The sample yields about 130,000 clones, 65% to 85% seen once. The sample was PBMCs, taken around atezolizumab (anti-PD-L1) treatment. The receptor source for this set is a man aged 45-60 years with urothelial cancer.

The chain uses TRBV27 and TRBJ2-7, with 9 bases aligning to TRBD1. This CDR3 spans 12 amino acids. Germline assignment: CDR1 MNHEY and CDR2 SMNVEV (reference sequence). The V gene end was trimmed by 6 bases and the J gene end by 8 bases; junction bases not matched to a gene: 5. In nucleotides, the CDR3 is TGTGCCAGCAGCCTGGACAGGGGAAAGCAGTACTTC. Its protein is CASSLDRGKQYF.

The rearrangement joins TRBV18 to TRBJ2-6; tentative D call: TRBD2 (5 bases). The V end was cut by 3 bases, the J end by 1 base, with 7 bases between. Germline lookup yields CDR1 KGHSH and CDR2 LQKENI. The CDR3 runs 15 residues. This CDR3 reads CASSPGSSGANVLTF. In DNA form, the CDR3 reads TGTGCCAGCTCACCGGGGAGTTCTGGGGCCAACGTCCTGACTTTC. Supplemented by reference TRBV18 and TRBJ2-6, the full variable domain reads NAGVMQNPRHLVRRRGQEARLRCSPMKGHSHVYWYRQLPEEGLKFMVYLQKENIIDESGMPKERFSAEFPKEGPSILRIQQVVRGDSAAYFCASSPGSSGANVLTFGAGSRLTVL.

This rearrangement joins TRBV6-1 to TRBJ2-1; TRBD1 agrees at 9 bases. Germline trimming cut 4 bases from V and 6 bases from J; bases unmatched to any gene: 7. Germline V gene data show CDR1 as MNHNS and CDR2 as SASEGT. The CDR3 length is 15 residues. CDR3 residues: CASSVGDRVSNEQFF. The CDR3 DNA follows: TGTGCCAGCAGTGTTGGGGACAGGGTATCCAATGAGCAGTTCTTC.

This clone came up a few times. The chain is built from TRBV6-6 and TRBJ1-2, with D perhaps matching TRBD1 (6 bases). Trimming removed 6 bases from V and 0 bases from J, with 14 bases in between. This CDR3 is 15 amino acids long. Per the germline V gene, CDR1 is MNHNY and CDR2 is SVGAGI (reference sequence). CDR3 region: CASSPREGANYGYTF. The CDR3 DNA is TGTGCCAGCAGCCCCCGGGAGGGGGCTAACTATGGCTACACCTTC.

The V and J genes are TRBV28 and TRBJ2-7, with 15 bases that match TRBD2. Unmatched junction bases numbered 8, after V lost 5 bases and J lost 6 bases. Germline V CDR1 and CDR2: MDHEN, SYDVKM. This CDR3 is 16 amino acids long. The CDR3 reads CASSPGLAGGLAEQYF. DNA for the CDR3: TGTGCCAGCAGTCCGGGACTAGCGGGAGGCCTTGCCGAGCAGTACTTC.

The chain has TRBV2 and TRBJ1-1; the D is unclear. Germline V lookup: CDR1 SNHLY, CDR2 FYNNEI. V gave up 3 bases and J gave up 11 bases, with 7 bases separating them. The CDR3 consists of 10 residues. The CDR3 reads CASSDREAFF. CDR3 nucleotides: TGTGCCAGCAGTGACCGTGAGGCTTTCTTT. Supplemented by reference TRBV2 and TRBJ1-1, the full variable domain reads EPEVTQTPSHQVTQMGQEVILRCVPISNHLYFYWYRQILGQKVEFLVSFYNNEISEKSEIFDDQFSVERPDGSNFTLKIRSTKLEDSAMYFCASSDREAFFGQGTRLTVV.

This clone was found a few times. The chain is built from TRBV19 and TRBJ1-2; no clear D. The V end was cut by 8 bases, the J end by 3 bases, with 19 bases between. Germline CDR1 reads LNHDA; CDR2 reads SQIVND (reference sequence). The CDR3 consists of 15 residues. In DNA, the CDR3 is TGTGCCAGTCGACGGGAAGGGTCCTTTCACTATGGCTACACCTTC. Translating it yields CASRREGSFHYGYTF. Looking up the rest from reference TRBV19 and TRBJ1-2 gives the full variable domain: DGGITQSPKYLFRKEGQNVTLSCEQNLNHDAMYWYRQDPGQGLRLIYYSQIVNDFQKGDIAEGYSVSREKKESFPLTVTSAQKNPTAFYLCASRREGSFHYGYTFGSGTRLTVV.

This CDR3 is CASRRFSSYNEQFF. The CDR3 nucleotides are TGTGCCAGCCGCAGATTCAGCTCCTACAATGAGCAGTTCTTC. The J gene is TRBJ2-1, the V gene TRBV2; D unresolved. V was clipped by 8 bases and J by 0 bases, with 11 bases between them. The CDR3 is 14 residues long. Germline CDR1 reads SNHLY; CDR2 reads FYNNEI.

This clone appeared once. The rearrangement uses TRBV2 and TRBJ1-3, with 9 bases fitting TRBD1. Trimming removed 6 bases from V and 2 bases from J; junction bases left unmatched: 5. Germline CDR1 SNHLY, CDR2 FYNNEI. The CDR3 is made up of 15 amino acids. The CDR3 bases are TGTGCCAGCAGGGGGACAGGGATCGCTGGAAACACCATATATTTT. Its translation: CASRGTGIAGNTIYF.

The chain uses TRBV18 and TRBJ1-1; the match to TRBD1 covers 10 bases. CDR3 length: 13 amino acids. Germline lookup yields CDR1 KGHSH and CDR2 LQKENI. The J segment lost 9 bases and the V segment lost 5 bases, leaving 6 bases of the junction unmatched. CDR3 amino acids: CASSSDRGQQAFF. DNA of the CDR3: TGTGCCAGCTCATCCGACAGGGGGCAGCAAGCTTTCTTT. The full variable domain, rest sourced from reference TRBV18 and TRBJ1-1, is NAGVMQNPRHLVRRRGQEARLRCSPMKGHSHVYWYRQLPEEGLKFMVYLQKENIIDESGMPKERFSAEFPKEGPSILRIQQVVRGDSAAYFCASSSDRGQQAFFGQGTRLTVV.

This clone was observed a single time. This chain joins TRBV29-1 and TRBJ1-2; D perhaps matches TRBD1 (6 bases). Germline V CDR1 and CDR2: SQVTM, ANQGSEA. Between the trimmed V and J ends, which lost 6 bases and 4 bases, there was a span of 9 bases. The CDR3 extends over 11 amino acids. This CDR3 reads CSVGALYGYTF. As DNA, the CDR3 is TGCAGCGTGGGGGCCCTCTATGGCTACACCTTC.

The CDR3 sequence: CASSFPTSGKGELFF. In DNA form, the CDR3 reads TGTGCCAGCAGTTTCCCGACTAGCGGGAAAGGGGAGCTGTTTTTT. This chain links TRBV28 with TRBJ2-2, with TRBD2 matching 11 bases. V gave up 3 bases and J gave up 8 bases; unmatched junction bases: 5. CDR3 length: 15 residues. Germline V gives CDR1 MDHEN, CDR2 SYDVKM.

A few counts support this clone. The genes are TRBV2 and TRBJ1-2, with a possible D match to TRBD1 (5 bases). The CDR3 extends over 10 amino acids. V lost 2 bases and J lost 13, with 8 bases in between. The germline CDR1 and CDR2 sequences are SNHLY and FYNNEI. As DNA, the CDR3 is TGTGCCAGCAGTGAATTGCAGGGCACCTTC. The encoded protein is CASSELQGTF.

The V gene is TRBV5-1, the J gene TRBJ1-2; no firm D call. Germline V gives CDR1 SGHRS, CDR2 YFSETQ. This CDR3 spans 14 amino acids. Trimming removed 4 bases at V and 7 bases at J, with 17 bases between. The CDR3 loop reads CASSGEDGTLGYTF. CDR3 nucleotides: TGCGCCAGCAGCGGGGAGGACGGAACACTTGGCTACACCTTC. The variable domain in full, completed from reference TRBV5-1 and TRBJ1-2, reads KAGVTQTPRYLIKTRGQQVTLSCSPISGHRSVSWYQQTPGQGLQFLFEYFSETQRNKGNFPGRFSGRQFSNSRSEMNVSTLELGDSALYLCASSGEDGTLGYTFGSGTRLTVV.

The chain's CDR3 is CASSPTSGSRFEQYF. For the CDR3, the DNA is TGTGCCAGCAGCCCGACTAGCGGGAGCCGGTTCGAGCAGTACTTC. J is TRBJ2-7 and V is TRBV28; 12 bases match TRBD2. With V trimmed by 6 bases and J by 6 bases, 9 bases remained unmatched. Looked up from germline, CDR1 is MDHEN and CDR2 is SYDVKM. The CDR3 contains 15 residues.

V and J are TRBV5-5 and TRBJ2-2; 7 nucleotides align to TRBD2. V shed 7 bases and J 5 bases; nucleotides not matched to a gene: 11. Germline loops: CDR1 SGHKS, CDR2 YYEKEE (reference sequence). This CDR3 region has 15 residues. The CDR3 region has the DNA TGTGCCAGCGATTGGGCGGGAGTGGGTACCGGGGAGCTGTTTTTT. The encoded protein is CASDWAGVGTGELFF.

The chain uses TRBV28 and TRBJ2-3; perhaps TRBD2 as D (6 bases). Trimming left V 6 bases short and J 2 bases short, with 12 bases between. The CDR3 has 14 residues. Germline V gives CDR1 MDHEN, CDR2 SYDVKM. CDR3 residues: CASRSGTYTDTQYF. The CDR3 DNA is TGTGCCAGCAGGTCCGGGACTTACACAGATACGCAGTATTTT.

This clone was seen once. The chain recombines TRBV2 with TRBJ2-3; 16 bases agree with TRBD2. Trimming cost V 5 bases and J 2 bases; bases outside gene matches: 7. The CDR3 extends over 18 amino acids. Per germline, CDR1 SNHLY and CDR2 FYNNEI. The CDR3 loop reads CASSSGTSGRAFTDTQYF. DNA of the CDR3: TGTGCCAGCAGTTCCGGGACTAGCGGGAGGGCCTTCACAGATACGCAGTATTTT.

The genes are TRBV11-1 and TRBJ1-1; 9 bases align to TRBD1. Per the germline V gene, CDR1 is SGHAT and CDR2 is FQDESV (reference sequence). The J segment lost 1 base and the V segment lost 5 bases, leaving 11 bases of the junction unmatched. CDR3 size: 17 residues. The DNA for the CDR3 is TGTGCCAGCAGCCCGAGGACAGGGGTGCGTAGGAACACTGAAGCTTTCTTT. Protein: CASSPRTGVRRNTEAFF.

V usage is TRBV10-3 and J usage is TRBJ1-3; 8 bases match TRBD1. The germline CDR1 and CDR2 sequences are ENHRY and SYGVKD. The CDR3 is made up of 13 amino acids. Trimming removed 6 bases from V and 4 bases from J; junction bases left unmatched: 2. CDR3 in amino acids: CAISGQGGNTIYF. Written as DNA, the CDR3 is TGTGCCATCAGCGGACAGGGCGGAAACACCATATATTTT.

The gene calls are TRBV28 and TRBJ1-6; 9 bases map to TRBD1. CDR1 and CDR2 (germline): MDHEN, SYDVKM. This CDR3 is 13 amino acids long. Here the CDR3 reads CALGQGTNSPLHF. The CDR3 nucleotides are TGTGCTCTCGGACAGGGGACTAATTCACCCCTCCACTTT. Supplemented by reference TRBV28 and TRBJ1-6, the full variable domain reads DVKVTQSSRYLVKRTGEKVFLECVQDMDHENMFWYRQDPGLGLRLIYFSYDVKMKEKGDIPEGYSVSREKKERFSLILESASTNQTSMYLCALGQGTNSPLHFGNGTRLTVT.

This chain connects TRBV5-4 to TRBJ2-5; TRBD1 agrees at 7 bases. The CDR3 has 16 amino acids. CDR1 and CDR2 (germline): SGHNT, YYREEE (reference sequence). V lost 0 bases, J lost 5 bases, and 10 bases stayed unmatched. The CDR3 nucleotides are TGTGCCAGCAGCTTGGGACAGGGTTCCGCCCGTGAGACCCAGTACTTC. Protein sequence: CASSLGQGSARETQYF.

A word on this clone: At the DNA level, this CDR3 is encoded by other sequences in the same sample as well. The CDR3 protein is CASSATGYEQYF. In nucleotides, the CDR3 is TGTGCCAGCAGCGCAACAGGATACGAGCAGTACTTC. V is TRBV9 and J is TRBJ2-7; a possible D gene is TRBD1 (5 bases). The germline V gene encodes CDR1 SGDLS and CDR2 YYNGEE. CDR3 size: 12 residues. The V gene lost 3 bases and the J gene lost 4 bases, with 8 bases spanning the gap.

The chain has TRBV28 and TRBJ2-5; TRBD2 matches at 7 bases. The CDR3 runs 15 residues. V shed 5 bases, J shed 5 bases, and the junction held 11 bases outside the gene matches. Germline loops: CDR1 MDHEN, CDR2 SYDVKM. Written as DNA, the CDR3 is TGTGCCAGCAGTCCCGGTGGGGCGGGAGCGGAGACCCAGTACTTC. Amino acids: CASSPGGAGAETQYF.

The CDR3, as DNA: TGTGCCAGCTCACCACCGGCTAGCGGGGGCTACGAGCAGTACTTC. Translated, it gives CASSPPASGGYEQYF. The V call is TRBV18, the J call TRBJ2-7; 10 nucleotides agree with TRBD2. This CDR3 is built from 15 residues. Per germline, CDR1 KGHSH and CDR2 LQKENI. The trim removed 0 bases at V and 3 bases at J, leaving 2 bases unmatched.

The chain links TRBV5-1 to TRBJ1-1, with D tentatively TRBD1 (6 bases). Germline loops: CDR1 SGHRS, CDR2 YFSETQ. This CDR3 spans 15 amino acids. V was clipped by 0 bases and J by 3 bases, with 12 bases between them. DNA for the CDR3: TGCGCCAGCAGCTTGGTGGTAGGGGGTGACACTGAAGCTTTCTTT. Residues: CASSLVVGGDTEAFF.

The CDR3 reads CASRSTEGSNQPQHF. CDR3 in DNA: TGCGCCAGCAGATCTACGGAGGGCAGCAATCAGCCCCAGCATTTT. The chain recombines TRBV5-1 with TRBJ1-5; D is unresolved. The CDR3 is 15 amino acids. Trimming took off 5 bases at V and 1 base at J, with 13 bases between the two ends. Germline CDR1 and CDR2: SGHRS and YFSETQ.